This T cell receptor (beta chain) was documented in a study of cytomegalovirus exposure and HLA in healthy donors. This CDR3 spans 14 amino acids. Per germline, CDR1 MNHNS and CDR2 SASEGT. The V and J ends lost 7 bases and 2 bases, in that order; junction bases with no gene match: 6. The repertoire was sequenced with immunoSEQ multiplex PCR; TCRdb's copy has only in-frame clones and lacks some. The repertoire includes roughly 190,000 clones, around 86% of them detected once, and roughly 7% sits in the top ten. Separate from the roughly 700-subject first cohort was the 120-subject validation cohort, to which the donors belonged.

This sequence originates from a man under 40 in good health and CMV-seropositive. Sample: PBMCs. The chain carries TRBV6-1 and TRBJ2-3, with TRBD1 matching over 7 bases. CDR3 nucleotide sequence: TGTGCCAGCATAAGGACAGGAAACACAGATACGCAGTATTTT. This gives the protein CASIRTGNTDTQYF.